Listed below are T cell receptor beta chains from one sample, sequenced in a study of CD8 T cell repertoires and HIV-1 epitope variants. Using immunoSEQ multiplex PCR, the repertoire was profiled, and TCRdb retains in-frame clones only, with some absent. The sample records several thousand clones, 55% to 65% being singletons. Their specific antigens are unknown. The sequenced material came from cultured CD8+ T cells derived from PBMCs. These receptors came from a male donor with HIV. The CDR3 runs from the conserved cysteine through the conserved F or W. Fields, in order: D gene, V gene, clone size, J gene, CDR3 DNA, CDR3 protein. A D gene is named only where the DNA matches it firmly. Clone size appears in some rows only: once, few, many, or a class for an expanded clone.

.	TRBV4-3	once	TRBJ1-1	TGCGCCAGCAGCCAAGATTGGCAGGGGCGCAATATGAACACTGAAGCTTTCTTT	CASSQDWQGRNMNTEAFF
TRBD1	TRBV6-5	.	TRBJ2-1	TGTGCCAGCAGTTACTGGGACAGACGCTCCTACAATGAGCAGTTCTTC	CASSYWDRRSYNEQFF
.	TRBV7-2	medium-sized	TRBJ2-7	TGTGCCAGCAGCATAACCGCCGGGACAAATGTCGAGCAGTACTTC	CASSITAGTNVEQYF
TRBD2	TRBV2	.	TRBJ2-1	TGTGCCAGCAGGAGCCGACTAGCGACAAGCTCCTACAATGAGCAGTTCTTC	CASRSRLATSSYNEQFF
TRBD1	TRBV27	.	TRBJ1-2	TGTGCCAGCAGTTTAGGGGGACAGACCTATGGCTACACCTTC	CASSLGGQTYGYTF
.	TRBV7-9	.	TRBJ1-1	TGTGCCAGCAGCTTAGCGACTGAAGCTTTCTTT	CASSLATEAFF
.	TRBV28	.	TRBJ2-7	TGTGCCAGCAGTTTAACGGACTCATACGAGCAGTACTTC	CASSLTDSYEQYF
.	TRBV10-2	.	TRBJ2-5	TGCGCCAGCAGTGAGGTGGAGGAAGAGACCCAGTACTTC	CASSEVEEETQYF
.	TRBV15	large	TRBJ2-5	TGTGCCACCAGCAGAGATCGGAGAGAGACCCAGTACTTC	CATSRDRRETQYF
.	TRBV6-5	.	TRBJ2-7	TGTGCCAGCAGTCCTCTAGCGTACTCCTACGAGCAGTACTTC	CASSPLAYSYEQYF
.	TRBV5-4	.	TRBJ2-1	TGTGCCAGCAGCACCTCCAATGAGCAGTTCTTC	CASSTSNEQFF
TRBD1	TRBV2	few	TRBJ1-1	TGTGCCAGTGTGTTTCAGGGGGTAGGGAACACTGAAGCTTTCTTT	CASVFQGVGNTEAFF
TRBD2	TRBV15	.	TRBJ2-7	TGTGCCACGAGCATTGGACTAGCGGGTTACGAGCAGTACTTC	CATSIGLAGYEQYF